This T cell receptor (beta chain) was found in a study of radiotherapy plus CTLA-4 blockade in lung cancer. Method: immunoSEQ multiplex PCR; TCRdb's copy keeps in-frame clones and lacks some. The table includes about 86,000 clones, 75% to 90% detected once. A remark on this clone: Its antigen is not known.

This CDR3 region has 15 residues. V was pared by 5 bases and J by 3 bases, with 6 bases of the junction left unmatched. Germline-derived CDR1 and CDR2 are MNHEY and SVGAGI. Study-wide results and limits: In blood, TCR clones derived from the tumor expanded after radiotherapy plus ipilimumab.

This specimen was peripheral blood, taken from a patient treated with radiotherapy plus ipilimumab. J is TRBJ1-5 and V is TRBV6-5, with TRBD1 identical over 8 bases. The clonotype comes from a human donor with non-small cell lung cancer who had stable disease on radiotherapy plus ipilimumab. This chain's CDR3 is CASSLRQGPNQPQHF. The CDR3 region has the DNA TGTGCCAGCAGTCTCAGACAGGGGCCCAATCAGCCCCAGCATTTT.